This T cell receptor beta chain was identified in a study of graft-versus-host responses after intestinal transplantation. Study-wide background: Anti-thymocyte globulin induction was given to all recipients, followed by tacrolimus and steroids for around three years.

A word on this clone: Its antigen is not identified.

Looked up from germline, CDR1 is SGHTA and CDR2 is FQGTGA. Trimming cost V 5 bases and J 4 bases, with 16 bases left between them. CDR3 length: 15 amino acids. Produced via immunoSEQ multiplex PCR; TCRdb's table is partial and in-frame only. The table includes tens of thousands of clones, about nine tenths detected once. Study results and caveats: Where graft-donor T cell macrochimerism was present, patients had high graft-versus-host to host-versus-graft clonal ratios in allografts. There was an association between peak levels of circulating GvH clones and early post-transplant HvG declines.

The rearrangement joins TRBV7-3 to TRBJ2-3; maybe TRBD2 (6 bases). The sequencing used unstimulated CD8+ T cells sorted from spleen or lymph node cells, collected before intestinal transplant. This TCR derives from a human donor who received an intestinal transplant. CDR3 nucleotides: TGTGCCAGCAGCCACTCCGGAGGGGTCTCAGATACGCAGTATTTT. Translation gives CASSHSGGVSDTQYF. Variable domain in full (rest from reference TRBV7-3 and TRBJ2-3): GAGVSQTPSNKVTEKGKYVELRCDPISGHTALYWYRQSLGQGPEFLIYFQGTGAADDSGLPNDRFFAVRPEGSVSTLKIQRTERGDSAVYLCASSHSGGVSDTQYFGPGTRLTVL.